Shown below are 6 T cell receptor beta chains from a single sample sequenced in a study of memory CD4+ T cells and cytomegalovirus serostatus. The sort gate was single viable CD3+CD4+CD8-CD45RO+ cells for memory CD4+ T cells. Libraries were prepared by immunoSEQ multiplex PCR; TCRdb keeps only in-frame clonotypes and omits some of them. The data show roughly 50,000 clones, approximately 86% seen once. The specimen was memory CD4+ T cells from blood. These receptors all come from an adult in good health and CMV-seronegative. Some clones in this sample may be carry-over from other donors' samples.

This clone was recorded a few times. CDR3 region: CAPFRGPNEQFF. In DNA, the CDR3 is TGTGCCCCATTTCGTGGCCCCAATGAGCAGTTCTTC. The chain uses TRBV30 and TRBJ2-1; D is undetermined. The germline CDR1 and CDR2 sequences are GTSNPN and SVGIG (reference sequence). The CDR3 has 12 amino acids. The V gene lost 8 bases and the J gene lost 6 bases, with 14 bases spanning the gap.

The CDR3 loop reads CASSVASTPYEQYF. CDR3 bases: TGTGCCAGCAGCGTAGCCAGTACCCCCTACGAGCAGTACTTC. The V gene is TRBV9, the J gene TRBJ2-7; D uncertain. The germline CDR1 and CDR2 sequences are SGDLS and YYNGEE. The CDR3 consists of 14 residues. V shed 0 bases and J shed 2 bases, with 9 bases lying between them.

The gene calls are TRBV5-6 and TRBJ1-5; TRBD1 agrees at 8 bases. The CDR3 loop spans 15 amino acids. Trimming removed 4 bases from V and 4 bases from J; junction bases left unmatched: 7. From germline, CDR1 is SGHDT and CDR2 YYEEEE. The CDR3 reads CASSRRGQVNQPQHF. CDR3 DNA sequence: TGTGCCAGCAGCCGCAGGGGGCAAGTGAATCAGCCCCAGCATTTT.

This chain uses TRBV2 with TRBJ1-2; 7 positions match TRBD1. Trimming removed 5 bases from V and 4 bases from J; junction bases left unmatched: 10. Germline CDR1 is SNHLY and CDR2 is FYNNEI. The CDR3 totals 15 residues. This CDR3 is CASSIQGTASYGYTF. The CDR3 region has the DNA TGTGCCAGCAGTATACAGGGGACTGCGAGCTATGGCTACACCTTC.

J is TRBJ2-1 and V is TRBV6-1; D possibly matches TRBD1 or TRBD2 (5 bases each). CDR1 is MNHNS and CDR2 is SASEGT in the germline V gene. Deletions cut 4 bases from V and 10 bases from J, with 17 bases between. CDR3 length equals 14 residues. For the CDR3, the DNA is TGTGCCAGCAGTGGGGACCCCGATTTGGGAGAGCAGTTCTTC. Translated: CASSGDPDLGEQFF.

The V call is TRBV7-2, the J call TRBJ1-6; D not certain. V was pared by 2 bases and J by 7 bases, with 12 bases between. CDR3 length equals 15 residues. Germline CDR1 SGHTA, CDR2 FQGNSA. The chain's CDR3 is CASSLSYSPNSPLHF. The DNA of the CDR3 is TGTGCCAGCAGCTTATCGTACAGCCCGAATTCACCCCTCCACTTT.